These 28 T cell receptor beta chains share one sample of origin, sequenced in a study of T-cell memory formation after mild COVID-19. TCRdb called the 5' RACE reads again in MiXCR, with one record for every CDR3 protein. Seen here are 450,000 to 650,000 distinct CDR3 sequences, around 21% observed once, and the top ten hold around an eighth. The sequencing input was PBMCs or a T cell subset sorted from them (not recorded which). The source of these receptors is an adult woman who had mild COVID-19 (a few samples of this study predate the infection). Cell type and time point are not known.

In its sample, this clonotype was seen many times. DNA of the CDR3: TGCGCCAGCAGCTTGAAACCGCCACCTAAGAATGAGCAGTTCTTC. Translating it yields CASSLKPPPKNEQFF. The rearrangement uses TRBV5-1 and TRBJ2-1; D gene unclear. The CDR3 is 15 amino acids. Deletions cut 1 base from V and 7 bases from J, with 15 bases between. CDR1 SGHRS and CDR2 YFSETQ come from the germline V gene.

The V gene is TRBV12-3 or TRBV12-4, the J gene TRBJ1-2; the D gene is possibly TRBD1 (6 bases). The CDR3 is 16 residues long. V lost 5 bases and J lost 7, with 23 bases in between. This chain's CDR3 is CASSPPAGRGRAGYTF. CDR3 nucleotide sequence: TGTGCCAGCAGTCCCCCAGCGGGCAGGGGAAGAGCTGGCTACACCTTC.

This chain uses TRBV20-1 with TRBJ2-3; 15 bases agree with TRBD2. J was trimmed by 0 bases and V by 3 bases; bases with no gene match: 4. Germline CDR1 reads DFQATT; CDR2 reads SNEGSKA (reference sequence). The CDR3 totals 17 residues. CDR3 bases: TGCAGTGCTAGCGGACTAGCGGGAGGGAAGAGCACAGATACGCAGTATTTT. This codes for CSASGLAGGKSTDTQYF.

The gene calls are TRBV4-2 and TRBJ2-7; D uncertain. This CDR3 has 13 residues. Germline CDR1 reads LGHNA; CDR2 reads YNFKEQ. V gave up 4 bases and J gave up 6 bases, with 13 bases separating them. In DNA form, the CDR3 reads TGTGCCAGCAGCCCCTTCGGAGAGCCCGAGCAGTACTTC. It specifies CASSPFGEPEQYF.

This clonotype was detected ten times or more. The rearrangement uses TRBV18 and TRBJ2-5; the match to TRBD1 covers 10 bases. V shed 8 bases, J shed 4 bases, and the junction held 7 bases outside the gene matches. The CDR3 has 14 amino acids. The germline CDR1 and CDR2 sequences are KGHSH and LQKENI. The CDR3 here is CASSPTGGGETQYF. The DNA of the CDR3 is TGTGCCAGCAGCCCGACAGGGGGCGGAGAGACCCAGTACTTC.

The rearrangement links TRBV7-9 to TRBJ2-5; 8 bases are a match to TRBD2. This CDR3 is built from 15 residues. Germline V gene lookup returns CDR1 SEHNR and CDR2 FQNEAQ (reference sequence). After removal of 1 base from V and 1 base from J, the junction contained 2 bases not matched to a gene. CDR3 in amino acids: CASSLGTSLQETQYF. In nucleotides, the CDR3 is TGTGCCAGCAGCTTAGGGACTAGCCTCCAAGAGACCCAGTACTTC.

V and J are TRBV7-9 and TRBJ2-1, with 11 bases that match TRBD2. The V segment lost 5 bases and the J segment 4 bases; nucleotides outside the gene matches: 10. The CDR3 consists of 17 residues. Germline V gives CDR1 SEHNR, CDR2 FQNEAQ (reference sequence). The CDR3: CASSPPLAGVAYNEQFF. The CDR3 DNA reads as TGTGCCAGCAGCCCCCCACTAGCGGGAGTGGCGTACAATGAGCAGTTCTTC.

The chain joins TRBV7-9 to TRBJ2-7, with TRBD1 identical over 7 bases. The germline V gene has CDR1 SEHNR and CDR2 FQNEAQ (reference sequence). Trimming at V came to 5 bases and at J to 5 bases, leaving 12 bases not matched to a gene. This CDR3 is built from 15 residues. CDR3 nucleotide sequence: TGTGCCAGCAGCCCCATTAGTATAGGGGGCGACGAGCAGTACTTC. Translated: CASSPISIGGDEQYF.

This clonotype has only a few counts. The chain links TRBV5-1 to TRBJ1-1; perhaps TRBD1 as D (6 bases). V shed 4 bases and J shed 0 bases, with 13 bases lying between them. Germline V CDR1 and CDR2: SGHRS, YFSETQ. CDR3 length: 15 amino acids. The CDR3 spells CASSTGQSMNTEAFF. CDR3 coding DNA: TGCGCCAGCAGCACAGGACAGTCGATGAACACTGAAGCTTTCTTT.

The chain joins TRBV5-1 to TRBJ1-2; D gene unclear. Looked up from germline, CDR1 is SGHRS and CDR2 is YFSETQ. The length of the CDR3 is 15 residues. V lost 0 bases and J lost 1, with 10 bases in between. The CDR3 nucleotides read TGCGCCAGCAGCTTGGGCCCGAGACTTAACTATGGCTACACCTTC. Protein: CASSLGPRLNYGYTF.

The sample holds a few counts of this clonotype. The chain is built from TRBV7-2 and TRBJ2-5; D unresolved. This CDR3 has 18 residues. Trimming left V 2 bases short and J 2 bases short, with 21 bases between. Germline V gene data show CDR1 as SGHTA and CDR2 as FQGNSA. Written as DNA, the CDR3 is TGTGCCAGCAGCTTACCTGCGCCGAAAACTGGGATTCAAGAGACCCAGTACTTC. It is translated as CASSLPAPKTGIQETQYF.

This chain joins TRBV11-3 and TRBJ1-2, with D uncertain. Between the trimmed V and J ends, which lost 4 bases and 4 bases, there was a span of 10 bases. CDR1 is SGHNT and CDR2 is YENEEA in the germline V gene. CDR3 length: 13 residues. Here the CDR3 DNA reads TGTGCCAGCAGCTACAAGGCCCTCTATGGCTACACCTTC. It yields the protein CASSYKALYGYTF.

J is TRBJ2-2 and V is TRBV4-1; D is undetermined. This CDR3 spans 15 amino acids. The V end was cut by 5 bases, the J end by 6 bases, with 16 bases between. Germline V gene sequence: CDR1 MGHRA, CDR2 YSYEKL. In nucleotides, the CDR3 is TGCGCCAGCAGCTTTCGGACGGCCTTGGCCGGGGAGCTGTTTTTT. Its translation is CASSFRTALAGELFF.

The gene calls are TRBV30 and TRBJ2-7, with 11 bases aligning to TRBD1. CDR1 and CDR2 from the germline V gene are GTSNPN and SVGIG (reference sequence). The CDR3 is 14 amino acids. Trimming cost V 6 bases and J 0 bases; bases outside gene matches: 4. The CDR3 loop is CACTGTGGSYEQYF. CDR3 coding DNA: TGTGCCTGTACCGGGACAGGGGGCTCCTACGAGCAGTACTTC.

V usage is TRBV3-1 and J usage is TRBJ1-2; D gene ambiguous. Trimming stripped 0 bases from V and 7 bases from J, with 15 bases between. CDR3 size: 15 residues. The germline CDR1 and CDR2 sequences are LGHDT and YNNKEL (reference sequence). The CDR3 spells CASSQEYEGPLGYTF. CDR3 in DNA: TGTGCCAGCAGCCAAGAGTACGAGGGTCCACTTGGCTACACCTTC.

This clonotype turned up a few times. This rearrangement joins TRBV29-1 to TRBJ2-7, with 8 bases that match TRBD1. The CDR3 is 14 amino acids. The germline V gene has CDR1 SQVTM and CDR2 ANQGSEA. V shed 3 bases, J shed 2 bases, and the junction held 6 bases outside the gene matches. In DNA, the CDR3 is TGCAGCGTTGAGGGACAGGCCTTACCCTACGAGCAGTACTTC. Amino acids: CSVEGQALPYEQYF.

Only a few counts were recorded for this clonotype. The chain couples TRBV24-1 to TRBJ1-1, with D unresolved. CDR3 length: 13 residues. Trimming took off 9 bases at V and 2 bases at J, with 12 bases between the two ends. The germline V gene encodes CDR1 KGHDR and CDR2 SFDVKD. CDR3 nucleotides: TGTGCCACCGAGGGATTTGAAAACACTGAAGCTTTCTTT. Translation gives CATEGFENTEAFF.

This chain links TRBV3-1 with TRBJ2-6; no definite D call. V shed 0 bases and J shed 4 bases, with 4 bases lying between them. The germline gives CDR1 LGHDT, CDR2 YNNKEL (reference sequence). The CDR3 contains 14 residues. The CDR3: CASSQEIGANVLTF. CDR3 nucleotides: TGTGCCAGCAGCCAAGAAATCGGGGCCAACGTCCTGACTTTC.

DNA for the CDR3: TGTGCCAGCAGCCGGACTCTCCTCGGGGGCCACAATGAGCAGTTCTTC. Protein sequence: CASSRTLLGGHNEQFF. The chain carries TRBV7-3 and TRBJ2-1; perhaps D is TRBD1 or TRBD2 (6 bases each). Germline V lookup: CDR1 SGHTA, CDR2 FQGTGA. The V gene lost 5 bases and the J gene lost 5 bases, with 19 bases spanning the gap. The CDR3 runs to 16 residues.

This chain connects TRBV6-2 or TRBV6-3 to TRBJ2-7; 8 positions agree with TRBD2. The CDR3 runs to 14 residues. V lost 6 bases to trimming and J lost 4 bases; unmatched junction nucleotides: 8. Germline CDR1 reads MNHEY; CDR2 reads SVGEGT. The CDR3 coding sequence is TGTGCCAGCAGAAGACTAGCGCAGTCGTACGAGCAGTACTTC. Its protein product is CASRRLAQSYEQYF.

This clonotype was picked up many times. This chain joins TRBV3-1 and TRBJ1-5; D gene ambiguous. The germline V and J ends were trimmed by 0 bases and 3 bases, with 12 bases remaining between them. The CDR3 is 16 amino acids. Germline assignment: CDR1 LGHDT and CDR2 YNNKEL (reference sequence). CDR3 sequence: CASSQDTAEYNQPQHF. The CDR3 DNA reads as TGTGCCAGCAGCCAAGATACGGCAGAATACAATCAGCCCCAGCATTTT.

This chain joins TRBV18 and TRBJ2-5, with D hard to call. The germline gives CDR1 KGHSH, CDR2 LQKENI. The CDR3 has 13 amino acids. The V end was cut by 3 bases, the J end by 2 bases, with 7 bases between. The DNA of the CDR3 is TGTGCCAGCTCACCGGCGCTACAAGAGACCCAGTACTTC. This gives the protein CASSPALQETQYF.

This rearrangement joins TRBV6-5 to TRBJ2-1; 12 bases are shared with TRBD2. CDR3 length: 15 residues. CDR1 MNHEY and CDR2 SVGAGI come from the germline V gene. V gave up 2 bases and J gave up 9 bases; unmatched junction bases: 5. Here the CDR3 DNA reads TGTGCCAGCAGTTACCGGACTAGCGGGGTGGGTGAGCAGTTCTTC. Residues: CASSYRTSGVGEQFF.

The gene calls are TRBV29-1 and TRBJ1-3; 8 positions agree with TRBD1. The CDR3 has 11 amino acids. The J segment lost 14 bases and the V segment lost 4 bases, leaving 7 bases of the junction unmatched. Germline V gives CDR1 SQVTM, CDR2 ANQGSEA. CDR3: CSVGDPGQVYF. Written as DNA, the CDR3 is TGCAGCGTTGGAGACCCGGGACAGGTATATTTT.

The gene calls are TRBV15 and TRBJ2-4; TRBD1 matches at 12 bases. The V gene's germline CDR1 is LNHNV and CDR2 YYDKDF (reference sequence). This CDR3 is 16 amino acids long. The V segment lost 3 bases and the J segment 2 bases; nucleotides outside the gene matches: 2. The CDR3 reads CATSRGTGGSKNIQYF. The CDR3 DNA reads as TGTGCCACCAGCAGGGGGACAGGGGGCTCCAAAAACATTCAGTACTTC.

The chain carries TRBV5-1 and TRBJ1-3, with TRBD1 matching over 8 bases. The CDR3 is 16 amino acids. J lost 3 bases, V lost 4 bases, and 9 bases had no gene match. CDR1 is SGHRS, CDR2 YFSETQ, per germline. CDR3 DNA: TGCGCCAGCAGCATAAGGACAGGGCTGGTTGGAAACACCATATATTTT. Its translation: CASSIRTGLVGNTIYF.

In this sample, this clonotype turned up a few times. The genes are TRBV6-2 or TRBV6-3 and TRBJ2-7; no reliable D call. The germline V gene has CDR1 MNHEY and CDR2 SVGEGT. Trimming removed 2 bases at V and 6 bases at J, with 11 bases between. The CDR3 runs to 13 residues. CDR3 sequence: CASSYPPRIEQYF. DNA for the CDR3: TGTGCCAGCAGTTACCCCCCTAGAATCGAGCAGTACTTC.

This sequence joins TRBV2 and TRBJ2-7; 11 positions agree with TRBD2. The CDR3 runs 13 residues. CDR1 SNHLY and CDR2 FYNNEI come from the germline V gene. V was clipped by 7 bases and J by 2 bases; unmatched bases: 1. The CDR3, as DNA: TGTGCCAGCACGGGACTAGCGGCCTACGAGCAGTACTTC. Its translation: CASTGLAAYEQYF. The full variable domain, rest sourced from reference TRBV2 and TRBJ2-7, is EPEVTQTPSHQVTQMGQEVILRCVPISNHLYFYWYRQILGQKVEFLVSFYNNEISEKSEIFDDQFSVERPDGSNFTLKIRSTKLEDSAMYFCASTGLAAYEQYFGPGTRLTVT.